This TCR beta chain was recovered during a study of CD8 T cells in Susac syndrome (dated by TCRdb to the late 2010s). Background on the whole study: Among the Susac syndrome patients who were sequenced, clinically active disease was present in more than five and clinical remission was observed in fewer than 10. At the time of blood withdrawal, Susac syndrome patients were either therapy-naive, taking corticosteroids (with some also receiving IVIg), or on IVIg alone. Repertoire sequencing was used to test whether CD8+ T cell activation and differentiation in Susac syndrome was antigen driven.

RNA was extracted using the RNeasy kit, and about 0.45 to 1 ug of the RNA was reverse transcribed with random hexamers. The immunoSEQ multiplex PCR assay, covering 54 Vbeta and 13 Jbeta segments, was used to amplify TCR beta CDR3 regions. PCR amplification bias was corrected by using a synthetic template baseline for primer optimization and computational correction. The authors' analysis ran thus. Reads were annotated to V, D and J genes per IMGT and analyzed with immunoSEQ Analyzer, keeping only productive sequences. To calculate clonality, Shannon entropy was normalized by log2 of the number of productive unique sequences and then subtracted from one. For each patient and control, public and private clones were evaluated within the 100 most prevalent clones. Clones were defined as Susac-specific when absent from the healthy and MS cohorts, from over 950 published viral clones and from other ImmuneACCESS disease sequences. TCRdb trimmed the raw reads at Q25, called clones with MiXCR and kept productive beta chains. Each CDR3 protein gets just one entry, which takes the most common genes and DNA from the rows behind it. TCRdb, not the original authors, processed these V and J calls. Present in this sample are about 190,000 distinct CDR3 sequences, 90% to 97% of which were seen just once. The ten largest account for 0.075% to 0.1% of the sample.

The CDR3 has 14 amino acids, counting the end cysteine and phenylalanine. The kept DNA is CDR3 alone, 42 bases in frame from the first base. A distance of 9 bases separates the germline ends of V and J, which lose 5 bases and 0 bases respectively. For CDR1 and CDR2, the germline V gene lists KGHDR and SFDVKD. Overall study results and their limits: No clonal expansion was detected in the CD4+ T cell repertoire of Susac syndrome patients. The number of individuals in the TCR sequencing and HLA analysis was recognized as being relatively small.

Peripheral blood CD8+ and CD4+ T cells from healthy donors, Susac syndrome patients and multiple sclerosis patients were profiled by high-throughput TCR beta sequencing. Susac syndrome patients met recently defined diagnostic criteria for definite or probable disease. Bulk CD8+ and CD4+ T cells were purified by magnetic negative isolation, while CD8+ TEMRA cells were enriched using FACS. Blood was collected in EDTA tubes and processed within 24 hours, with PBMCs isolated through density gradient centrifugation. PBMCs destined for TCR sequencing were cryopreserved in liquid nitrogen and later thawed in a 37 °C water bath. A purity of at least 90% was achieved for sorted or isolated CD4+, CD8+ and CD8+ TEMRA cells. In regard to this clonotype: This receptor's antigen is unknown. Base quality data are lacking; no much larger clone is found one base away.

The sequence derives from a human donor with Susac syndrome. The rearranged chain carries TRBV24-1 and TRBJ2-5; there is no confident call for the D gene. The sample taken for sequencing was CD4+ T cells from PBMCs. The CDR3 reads CATSANPYQETQYF. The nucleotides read TGTGCCACCAGTGCCAACCCGTACCAAGAGACCCAGTACTTC.